This T cell receptor beta chain came from a study of cytotoxic CD8 clonotypes in ibrutinib-treated CLL. Study-level background: The patients comprised about eleven relapsed/refractory and around 16 treatment-naive cases, around 18 IGHV unmutated. Across samples, productive templates numbered some 250,000 and productive rearrangements reached approximately 94,000 on average. General study findings and limits: Public clonotypes were uncommon and contracted or stayed stable on treatment.

TCRdb's copy holds only in-frame clones and misses some; the assay was immunoSEQ multiplex PCR. The table records about 29,000 clones, about 70% of them present only once. Notes on this clone: Its antigen remains unidentified.

With 6 bases clipped from V and 3 bases from J, the junction kept 5 bases outside the gene matches. The CDR3 consists of 13 residues. CDR1 and CDR2 (germline): MNHNS, SASEGT. The source of this sequence is a human donor with chronic lymphocytic leukemia. V usage is TRBV6-1 and J usage is TRBJ2-7; 7 bases are shared with TRBD1. This material consisted of PBMCs, taken after 36 months of ibrutinib treatment. The CDR3 nucleotides are TGTGCCAGCAGCTGGACAGGAGGCTACGAGCAGTACTTC. Its protein product is CASSWTGGYEQYF.